Listed below are T cell receptor beta chains from one sample, sequenced in a study of T-cell reconstitution after alpha-beta-depleted transplantation in children. Via MiXCR, TCRdb re-called the PCR reads, giving one row per CDR3 protein. This sample yields 500,000 to 600,000 distinct CDR3 sequences, of which 27% are seen a single time; about a third belongs to the top ten. The sample was PBMCs, taken before TCRalphabeta/CD19-depleted stem cell transplant. Receptors were obtained from a boy in the first two years of life with Wiskott-Aldrich syndrome, due to receive a stem cell transplant. Both conserved end residues are part of each CDR3. D genes are given only for firm matches. Clone size, where shown, is once, few, many, or a class for clones that have expanded.

size	D	V	J	DNA	CDR3
few	NA	TRBV4-2	TRBJ1-6	TGTGCCAGCAGCCAAGTCTCGACAGGAAATTCACCCCTCCACTTT	CASSQVSTGNSPLHF
NA	TRBD2	TRBV7-8	TRBJ2-3	TGTGCCAGCAGCTTAGTTAGCGGGGCCAGAATTGCAGATACGCAGTATTTT	CASSLVSGARIADTQYF
NA	NA	TRBV12-3/TRBV12-4	TRBJ1-2	TGTGCCAGCAGTTTGTTGGGGAAGAATGGCTACACCTTC	CASSLLGKNGYTF
NA	TRBD2	TRBV9	TRBJ2-1	TGTGCCAGCAGCGTGCAAGCGGGAGTTGTCAATGAGCAGTTCTTC	CASSVQAGVVNEQFF
NA	TRBD2	TRBV18	TRBJ2-3	TGTGCCAGCTCACCAATAATGTCGGTGTTCAGCGGGAGGGACACAGATACGCAGTATTTT	CASSPIMSVFSGRDTDTQYF
few	TRBD2	TRBV20-1	TRBJ2-1	TGCAGTGCCAGTAGACTAGCGAGATTCTACAATGAGCAGTTCTTC	CSASRLARFYNEQFF
NA	NA	TRBV20-1	TRBJ2-7	TGCAGTGTAAGGAGGGGTGGCTACGAGCAGTACTTC	CSVRRGGYEQYF
few	NA	TRBV10-3	TRBJ1-2	TGTGCCATCAGTGAGTGTTGGGGGGAAGATGGCTACACCTTC	CAISECWGEDGYTF
NA	TRBD1	TRBV28	TRBJ2-5	TGTGCCAGCAGTTTGCCAGGGACAGGTCAAACGGCGACCCAGTACTTC	CASSLPGTGQTATQYF
few	TRBD1	TRBV5-5	TRBJ2-7	TGTGCCAGCAGCTTACCTCCGACAGGGCATCCCAGCTACGAGCAGTACTTC	CASSLPPTGHPSYEQYF
few	NA	TRBV7-2	TRBJ1-5	TGTGCCAGCAGCTTAATCGGGGGTTTTCAGCCCCAGCATTTT	CASSLIGGFQPQHF
NA	TRBD2	TRBV14	TRBJ2-1	TGTGCCAGCAGCCAAGGTGGTCTAGCGGGAGTTCTTGAGCAGTTCTTC	CASSQGGLAGVLEQFF
few	NA	TRBV15	TRBJ2-7	TGTGCCACCAGCAGAGGGCCAGGGAGAGGCGAGCAGTACTTC	CATSRGPGRGEQYF
few	TRBD1	TRBV5-1	TRBJ2-7	TGCGCCAGCAGCGGGACAGGGATCTACGAGCAGTACTTC	CASSGTGIYEQYF
few	TRBD1	TRBV5-1	TRBJ2-7	TGCGCCAGCAGAACGGCAGGACAGGGCTACGAGCAGTACTTC	CASRTAGQGYEQYF
NA	TRBD2	TRBV12-3/TRBV12-4	TRBJ2-1	TGTGCAGCTAGCGGGAGTGGTGCTTCCTACAATGAGCAGTTCTTC	CAASGSGASYNEQFF
few	NA	TRBV21-1	TRBJ2-2	TGTGCCAGCAGCATCTCAACCTCTAGCGGGGGAAACGGGGAGCTGTTTTTT	CASSISTSSGGNGELFF
few	NA	TRBV30	TRBJ2-7	TGTGCCTGGAGTTACCGGTACGAGCAGTACTTC	CAWSYRYEQYF
many	TRBD2	TRBV4-2	TRBJ2-2	TGTGCCAGCAGCCGGACTAGCGGGATGGGTTTTGACACCGGGGAGCTGTTTTTT	CASSRTSGMGFDTGELFF
once	NA	TRBV28	TRBJ2-4	TGTGCCAGCAGTTTACGGGATATGGCCAAAAACATTCAGTACTTC	CASSLRDMAKNIQYF
NA	TRBD1	TRBV7-8	TRBJ2-7	TGTGCCAGCAGCAAGGGGACAGCCTACGAGCAGTACTTC	CASSKGTAYEQYF
many	TRBD2	TRBV28	TRBJ2-5	TGTGCCAGCAGTTCATTAGCGGGAGTTGAGACCCAGTACTTC	CASSSLAGVETQYF
NA	NA	TRBV5-1	TRBJ2-7	TGCGCCAGCAGCTTGGGGCAGGGAGTGGACGAGCAGTACTTC	CASSLGQGVDEQYF
NA	TRBD2	TRBV7-2	TRBJ2-7	TGTGCCAGCACCCGAGCTAGCGGGAACTACGAGCAGTACTTC	CASTRASGNYEQYF
NA	NA	TRBV19	TRBJ1-5	TGTGCCAGTAGTTTCGAGGGGGATCAGCCCCAGCATTTT	CASSFEGDQPQHF
NA	TRBD2	TRBV10-3	TRBJ2-3	TGTGCCATCAGTGAGGTAGCGGGAGGGGGCACAGATACGCAGTATTTT	CAISEVAGGGTDTQYF
few	TRBD2	TRBV7-2	TRBJ2-3	TGTGCCAGCCGTAGCGGGAACACAGATACGCAGTATTTT	CASRSGNTDTQYF
NA	NA	TRBV20-1	TRBJ2-7	TGCAGTGCTAGAGCCCACTCCTACGAGCAGTACTTC	CSARAHSYEQYF
once	NA	TRBV5-1	TRBJ2-7	TGCGCCAGCAGCCGAGAGGGGCCCTCCTACGAGCAGTACTTC	CASSREGPSYEQYF
NA	NA	TRBV19	TRBJ1-2	TGTGCCAGTACCCGGACAGCTGACTATGGCTACACCTTC	CASTRTADYGYTF
NA	NA	TRBV5-1	TRBJ2-7	TGCGCCAGCAGCTCCGTCAGGGCTCCCTACGAGCAGTACTTC	CASSSVRAPYEQYF
few	TRBD1	TRBV28	TRBJ1-2	TGTGCCAGCAGGATATATTCAGGGGGCGTTAACTATGGCTACACCTTC	CASRIYSGGVNYGYTF
few	TRBD2	TRBV9	TRBJ2-1	TGTGCCAGCAGCTCATCACCGGGACTAGCGGGATGGGGAACCTACAATGAGCAGTTCTTC	CASSSSPGLAGWGTYNEQFF
few	TRBD1	TRBV12-3/TRBV12-4	TRBJ2-5	TGTGCCAGCAGTTTAAGGACAGGGGGGGACCAAGAAACCCAGTACTTC	CASSLRTGGDQETQYF
NA	NA	TRBV29-1	TRBJ2-3	TGCAGCGTTGAGGACGGAGGGGATACGCAGTATTTT	CSVEDGGDTQYF
NA	NA	TRBV5-1	TRBJ2-5	TGCGCCAGCAGCTTGAAGCGTCAAGAGACCCAGTACTTC	CASSLKRQETQYF
NA	TRBD2	TRBV12-3/TRBV12-4	TRBJ2-5	TGTGCCAGCAGCCCGACTAGCAGAGAAGAGACCCAGTACTTC	CASSPTSREETQYF
few	NA	TRBV6-1	TRBJ2-5	TGTGCCAGCAGCCATAAAAAAAAAGGACAACCCCAAGAGACCCAGTACTTC	CASSHKKKGQPQETQYF
few	NA	TRBV27	TRBJ2-5	TGTGCCAGCAGTTTATCGGGGCGGGACGGGACCCAGTACTTC	CASSLSGRDGTQYF